Given below is one T cell receptor (beta chain) in context. Data came from immunoSEQ multiplex PCR; TCRdb stores just in-frame clones and leaves some out. This sample carries 200,000 to 250,000 clones, 92% of them seen once, and the ten largest clones take around 0.84%. Enrolled during active infection, Seattle patients were then followed longitudinally. The data originate from a study of blood T cell repertoires in COVID-19. V shed 0 bases, J shed 9 bases, and the junction held 6 bases outside the gene matches. This CDR3 spans 15 amino acids. CDR1 is KGHSH and CDR2 is LQKENI in the germline V gene. Sequencing was performed on peripheral blood. This TCR came from a man in his 60s with COVID-19, enrolled during active disease. V usage is TRBV18 and J usage is TRBJ2-1; 9 bases match TRBD2. CDR3 nucleotide sequence: TGTGCCAGCTCACCACCGTCTAGCGGGAAGAGTGAGCAGTTCTTC. Translating gives CASSPPSSGKSEQFF.